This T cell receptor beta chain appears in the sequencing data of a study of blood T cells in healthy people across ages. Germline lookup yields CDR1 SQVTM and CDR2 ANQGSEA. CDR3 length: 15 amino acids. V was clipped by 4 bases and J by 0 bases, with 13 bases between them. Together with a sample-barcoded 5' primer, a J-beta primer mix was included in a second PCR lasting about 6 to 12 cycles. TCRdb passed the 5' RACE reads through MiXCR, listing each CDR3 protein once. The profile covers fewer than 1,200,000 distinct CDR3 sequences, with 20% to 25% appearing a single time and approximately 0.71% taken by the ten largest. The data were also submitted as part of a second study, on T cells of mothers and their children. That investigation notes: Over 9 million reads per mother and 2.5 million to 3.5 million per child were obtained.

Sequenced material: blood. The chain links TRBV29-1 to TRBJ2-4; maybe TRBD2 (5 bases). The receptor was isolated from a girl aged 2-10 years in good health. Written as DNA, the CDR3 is TGCAGCGTTGTTTTGGCGGGCCTAGCCAAAAACATTCAGTACTTC. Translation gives CSVVLAGLAKNIQYF. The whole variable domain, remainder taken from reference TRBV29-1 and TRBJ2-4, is SAVISQKPSRDICQRGTSLTIQCQVDSQVTMMFWYRQQPGQSLTLIATANQGSEATYESGFVIDKFPISRPNLTFSTLTVSNMSPEDSSIYLCSVVLAGLAKNIQYFGAGTRLSVL.